This T cell receptor (beta chain) was captured by sequencing in a study of blood T cell repertoires in COVID-19. At the level of the study: Specimens from acute and convalescent COVID-19 originated in the United States, Italy and Spain. T cells, B-cell-depleted T cells, or PBMCs supplied cDNA or gDNA.

Sequencing was performed with immunoSEQ multiplex PCR; in TCRdb, only in-frame clones are kept and a portion is missing. There are approximately 76,000 clones in the sample; roughly 86% occur only once, and about 2.1% lies in the top ten. Germline V lookup: CDR1 SGDLS, CDR2 YYNGEE. Trimming took off 0 bases at V and 1 base at J, with 10 bases between the two ends. There are 15 residues in the CDR3. This TCR derives from an older woman with acute or convalescent COVID-19. The sequencing input was peripheral blood. The V call is TRBV9, the J call TRBJ1-1; TRBD1 is a possible D gene (5 bases). This chain's CDR3 is CASSVGPQGNTEAFF. The CDR3 bases are TGTGCCAGCAGCGTAGGACCTCAGGGGAACACTGAAGCTTTCTTT.